This T cell receptor beta chain is from a study of cytotoxic CD8 clonotypes in ibrutinib-treated CLL. About 2.2 micrograms of genomic DNA (from cryopreserved PBMCs) were used for TCR beta libraries. The CDR3 sequence is 13 residues long. Germline lookup yields CDR1 ENHRY and CDR2 SYGVKD. V was trimmed by 7 bases and J by 0 bases, leaving 7 bases between them. Here immunoSEQ multiplex PCR was the method, and the copy in TCRdb shows in-frame clones only, minus some. This table has approximately 32,000 clones, roughly two thirds appearing once. Sample: PBMCs, taken before ibrutinib treatment. The chain couples TRBV10-3 to TRBJ2-1; D not certain. The source is a human donor with chronic lymphocytic leukemia. The CDR3 DNA reads TGTGCCATCATGACGAACTCCTACAATGAGCAGTTCTTC. This encodes CAIMTNSYNEQFF.